One sample yielded the 12 T cell receptor beta chains listed below, sequenced in a study of prognosis after radiotherapy for stage I lung cancer. Two-round multiplex PCR, the amplification method, yielded TCR beta CDR3 from genomic DNA. Used in first-round PCR were primers specific to each TRBV and TRBJ gene. A single record per CDR3 protein comes from TCRdb applying MiXCR to the multiplex PCR reads. This table holds 15,000 to 20,000 distinct CDR3 sequences, roughly 26% found once. Sequenced material: PBMCs, taken before or after stereotactic body radiation therapy (not recorded which). The receptor set was obtained from a donor aged 50 or older with non-small cell lung cancer.

At least ten counts were recorded for this clonotype. This rearrangement joins TRBV5-6 to TRBJ1-5; 7 bases fit TRBD1. Germline values: CDR1 SGHDT, CDR2 YYEEEE. V trimming: 4 bases; J trimming: 4 bases; junction bases outside the gene matches: 8. This CDR3 region has 15 residues. CDR3 in DNA: TGTGCCAGCAGCACAGTAGGGGACAGAAATCAGCCCCAGCATTTT. Its protein product is CASSTVGDRNQPQHF. Filled out from reference TRBV5-6 and TRBJ1-5, the complete variable domain reads DAGVTQSPTHLIKTRGQQVTLRCSPKSGHDTVSWYQQALGQGPQFIFQYYEEEERQRGNFPDRFSGHQFPNYSSELNVNALLLGDSALYLCASSTVGDRNQPQHFGDGTRLSIL.

This clonotype showed up many times. This chain uses TRBV6-1 with TRBJ1-4; no firm D call. CDR3 length equals 19 residues. The V gene's germline CDR1 is MNHNS and CDR2 SASEGT. The V gene lost 4 bases and the J gene lost 4 bases, with 25 bases spanning the gap. CDR3 nucleotide sequence: TGTGCCAGCAGTGGAGTTAGTGACCGGTTACTTTTTGGTAATGAAAAACTGTTTTTT. Translating it yields CASSGVSDRLLFGNEKLFF.

At least ten counts were recorded for this clonotype. This chain links TRBV11-2 with TRBJ2-7; 8 bases fit TRBD1. Germline CDR1 and CDR2: SGHAT and FQNNGV. The junction had 7 bases not matched to a gene; V was cut back by 5 bases and J by 4 bases. CDR3 size: 14 residues. The CDR3 coding sequence is TGTGCCAGCAGCGCCTCCCAGGGGGCTTACGAGCAGTACTTC. Encoded protein: CASSASQGAYEQYF.

With regard to this clonotype: The junction departs from germline at one end; a sequencing error may be responsible. The chain couples TRBV6-1 to TRBJ1-5; D not resolved. The CDR3 runs to 17 residues. Germline CDR1 MNHNS, CDR2 SASEGT. CDR3 loop: CASSEAGWGGLNQRQHF. DNA of the CDR3: TGTGCCAGCAGTGAAGCGGGCTGGGGAGGGTTGAATCAGCGCCAGCATTTT.

The chain recombines TRBV28 with TRBJ2-5, with D perhaps TRBD2 (6 bases). Trimming took 4 bases from V and 8 from J, leaving 20 bases between them. CDR3 size: 15 residues. The germline V gene has CDR1 MDHEN and CDR2 SYDVKM. CDR3 bases: TGTGCCAGCAGTTCCCCCCTAGCGTGGCAATATACCCAGTACTTC. This encodes CASSSPLAWQYTQYF. Full variable domain (outside the CDR3, taken from reference TRBV28 and TRBJ2-5): DVKVTQSSRYLVKRTGEKVFLECVQDMDHENMFWYRQDPGLGLRLIYFSYDVKMKEKGDIPEGYSVSREKKERFSLILESASTNQTSMYLCASSSPLAWQYTQYFGPGTRLLVL.

This clonotype counts as medium-sized. The chain has TRBV30 and TRBJ2-5, with 10 bases lining up with TRBD1. Trimming at V came to 5 bases and at J to 3 bases, leaving 6 bases not matched to a gene. The CDR3 has 14 residues. Per the germline V gene, CDR1 is GTSNPN and CDR2 is SVGIG (reference sequence). CDR3 residues: CAWGTGTGEETQYF. The CDR3 coding sequence is TGTGCCTGGGGAACCGGGACAGGGGAAGAGACCCAGTACTTC. The full variable domain, in which reference TRBV30 and TRBJ2-5 provide the parts outside the CDR3, is SQTIHQWPATLVQPVGSPLSLECTVEGTSNPNLYWYRQAAGRGLQLLFYSVGIGQISSEVPQNLSASRPQDRQFILSSKKLLLSDSGFYLCAWGTGTGEETQYFGPGTRLLVL.

Comments on this clonotype: Because it lacks the conserved phenylalanine or tryptophan at the end, this CDR3 is likely a read error. It is unclear where the CDR3 begins or ends on the DNA, so no DNA is shown, and the CDR3 is as TCRdb lists it. The chain employs TRBV6-1 and TRBJ2-7; the listed D gene, TRBD1, was not tested against the DNA. 15 amino acids form the CDR3, both terminal residues included. CDR1 and CDR2 from the germline V gene are MNHNS and SASEGT. The CDR3 protein is CASKGSDRGPGEHYL.

Ten or more counts support this clonotype. DNA for the CDR3: TGTGCCAGCAGTTACAGGGGTGGGACTGAAGCTTTCTTT. It specifies CASSYRGGTEAFF. The chain joins TRBV6-5 to TRBJ1-1; tentatively, D is TRBD1 (5 bases). Germline CDR1 is MNHEY and CDR2 is SVGAGI. The CDR3 extends over 13 amino acids. V lost 2 bases and J lost 5, with 9 bases in between.

This clonotype came up a few times. This rearrangement joins TRBV18 to TRBJ1-1; 7 bases are shared with TRBD1. Losses at the gene ends were 1 base for V and 3 bases for J; bases not matched to a gene: 8. The CDR3 covers 16 residues. Per the germline V gene, CDR1 is KGHSH and CDR2 is LQKENI. DNA of the CDR3: TGTGCCAGCTCACCACTATTCTCAGGGGGGGACACTGAAGCTTTCTTT. It translates to CASSPLFSGGDTEAFF.

Notes on this clonotype: This likely came from a read error, as a far larger clone is one base away. The V and J genes are TRBV6-2 or TRBV6-3 and TRBJ2-5; a weak D match, TRBD2 (5 bases). Germline V gene sequence: CDR1 MNHEY, CDR2 SVGEGT. The CDR3 runs to 14 residues. CDR3 amino acids: CAISYGAGGETQYF. CDR3 in DNA: TGTGCCATCAGTTACGGAGCCGGCGGGGAGACCCAGTACTTC.

This clonotype was seen at least ten times. CDR3 residues: CSVGGRERNTIYF. CDR3 coding DNA: TGCAGCGTTGGAGGTAGAGAGAGAAACACCATATATTTT. The rearrangement uses TRBV29-1 and TRBJ1-3, with no clear D. From germline, CDR1 is SQVTM and CDR2 ANQGSEA. V lost 4 bases and J 5 bases, leaving 12 bases between the germline ends. The CDR3 has 13 amino acids.

Comments on this clonotype: The junction departs from the called germline gene at one end, perhaps through a read error. CDR3 residues: CASSLTTVAWANVLTF. The DNA of the CDR3 is TGCGCCAGTAGCTTAACGACAGTTGCTTGGGCCAACGTCCTGACTTTC. V and J are TRBV5-1 and TRBJ2-6; tentative D call: TRBD1 (5 bases). The CDR3 sequence is 16 residues long. Per germline, CDR1 SGHRS and CDR2 YFSETQ. The variable domain in full, with the rest retrieved from reference TRBV5-1 and TRBJ2-6, is KAGVTQTPRYLIKTRGQQVTLSCSPISGHRSVSWYQQTPGQGLQFLFEYFSETQRNKGNFPGRFSGRQFSNSRSEMNVSTLELGDSALYLCASSLTTVAWANVLTFGAGSRLTVL.